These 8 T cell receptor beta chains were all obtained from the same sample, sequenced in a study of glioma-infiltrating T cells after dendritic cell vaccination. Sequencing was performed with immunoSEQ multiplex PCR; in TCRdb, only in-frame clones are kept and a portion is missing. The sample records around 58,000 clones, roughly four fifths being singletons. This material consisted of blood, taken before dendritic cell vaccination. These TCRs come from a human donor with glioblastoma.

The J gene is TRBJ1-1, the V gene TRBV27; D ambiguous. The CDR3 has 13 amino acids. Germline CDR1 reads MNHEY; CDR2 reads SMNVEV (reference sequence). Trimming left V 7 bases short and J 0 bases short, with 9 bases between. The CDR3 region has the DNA TGTGCCAGCACCTCAGTGGTGAACACTGAAGCTTTCTTT. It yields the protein CASTSVVNTEAFF.

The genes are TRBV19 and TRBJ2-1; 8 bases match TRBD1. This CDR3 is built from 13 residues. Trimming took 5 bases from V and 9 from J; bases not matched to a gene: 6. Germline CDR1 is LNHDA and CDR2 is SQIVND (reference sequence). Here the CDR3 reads CASSFGQGGEQFF. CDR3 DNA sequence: TGTGCCAGTAGTTTCGGACAGGGCGGTGAGCAGTTCTTC.

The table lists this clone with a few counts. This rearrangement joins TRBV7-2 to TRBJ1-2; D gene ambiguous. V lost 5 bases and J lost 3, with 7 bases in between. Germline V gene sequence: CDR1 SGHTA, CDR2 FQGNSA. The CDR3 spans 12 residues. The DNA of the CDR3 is TGTGCCAGCAGCCCACTGCACTATGGCTACACCTTC. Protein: CASSPLHYGYTF.

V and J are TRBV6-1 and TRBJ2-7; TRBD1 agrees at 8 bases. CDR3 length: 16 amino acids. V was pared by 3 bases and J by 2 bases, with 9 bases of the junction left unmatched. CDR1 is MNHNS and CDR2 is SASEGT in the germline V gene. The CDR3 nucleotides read TGTGCCAGCAGTGAGGGACAGGAAAGGGGTACCTACGAGCAGTACTTC. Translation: CASSEGQERGTYEQYF.

The CDR3 region is CASSLLHEQYF. The CDR3 bases are TGTGCCAGCAGCCTCCTCCACGAGCAGTACTTC. The V and J genes are TRBV11-2 and TRBJ2-7; D gene unclear. CDR3 length: 11 residues. Germline assignment: CDR1 SGHAT and CDR2 FQNNGV. The V gene lost 5 bases and the J gene lost 5 bases, with 7 bases spanning the gap.

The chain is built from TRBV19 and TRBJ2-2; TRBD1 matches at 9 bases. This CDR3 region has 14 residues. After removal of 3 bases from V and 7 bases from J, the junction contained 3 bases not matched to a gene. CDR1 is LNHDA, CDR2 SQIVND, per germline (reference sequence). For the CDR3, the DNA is TGTGCCAGTAGTATCACAGGGGGCGGCGGGGAGCTGTTTTTT. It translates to CASSITGGGGELFF.

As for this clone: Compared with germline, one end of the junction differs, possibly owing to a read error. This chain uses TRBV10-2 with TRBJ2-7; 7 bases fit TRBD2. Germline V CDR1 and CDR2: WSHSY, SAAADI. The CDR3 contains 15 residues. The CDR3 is CTSSRSASGGDEQYF. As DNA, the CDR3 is TGCACCAGCAGTCGCTCCGCTAGCGGAGGCGACGAGCAGTACTTC.

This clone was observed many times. Here the CDR3 DNA reads TGTGCCAGCAGAGCCGGGGACAGGGGCAGCCGGGAGCAGTACTTC. Amino acid sequence: CASRAGDRGSREQYF. The chain couples TRBV2 to TRBJ2-7, with TRBD1 matching 10 bases. This CDR3 is 15 amino acids long. J gave up 7 bases and V 6 bases, and 12 bases lay outside the gene matches. Germline assignment: CDR1 SNHLY and CDR2 FYNNEI.